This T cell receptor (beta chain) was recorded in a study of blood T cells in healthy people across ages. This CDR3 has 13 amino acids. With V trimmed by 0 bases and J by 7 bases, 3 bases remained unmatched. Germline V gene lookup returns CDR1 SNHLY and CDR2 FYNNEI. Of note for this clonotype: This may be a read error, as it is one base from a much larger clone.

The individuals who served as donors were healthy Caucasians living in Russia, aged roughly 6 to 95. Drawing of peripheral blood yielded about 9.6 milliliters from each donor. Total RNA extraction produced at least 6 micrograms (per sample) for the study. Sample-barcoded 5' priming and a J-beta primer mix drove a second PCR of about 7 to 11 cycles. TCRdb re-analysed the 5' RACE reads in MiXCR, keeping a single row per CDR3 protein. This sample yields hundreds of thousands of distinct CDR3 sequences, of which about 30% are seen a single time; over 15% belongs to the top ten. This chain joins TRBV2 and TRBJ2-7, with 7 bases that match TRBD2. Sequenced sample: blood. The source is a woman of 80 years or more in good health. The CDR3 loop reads CASSEAPRGEQYF. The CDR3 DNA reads TGTGCCAGCAGTGAAGCCCCGCGGGGGGAGCAGTACTTC.